The clone carrying this TCR beta chain was detected a few times. The data are from a study of patients and donors after allogeneic stem cell transplantation. Germline CDR1 is DFQATT and CDR2 is SNEGSKA (reference sequence). The CDR3 has 16 amino acids. V was trimmed by 5 bases and J by 0 bases, leaving 16 bases between them. TCRdb redid the calling of the RT-PCR reads with MiXCR, one entry per CDR3 protein. The sample has over 400,000 distinct CDR3 sequences, more than 15% seen once. The clonotype was recovered from a human donor who was either an allogeneic HSCT recipient or a stem cell or donor lymphocyte infusion donor (not recorded which). It is not recorded whose cells these are; they may come from a transplant donor. The chain links TRBV20-1 to TRBJ2-2, with D perhaps TRBD2 (5 bases). Sequencing was carried out using blood, either unsorted or a sorted T cell fraction (not recorded which). The chain's CDR3 is CSAREAVPANTGELFF. The CDR3 DNA sequence: TGCAGTGCTCGGGAAGCAGTCCCAGCGAACACCGGGGAGCTGTTTTTT.